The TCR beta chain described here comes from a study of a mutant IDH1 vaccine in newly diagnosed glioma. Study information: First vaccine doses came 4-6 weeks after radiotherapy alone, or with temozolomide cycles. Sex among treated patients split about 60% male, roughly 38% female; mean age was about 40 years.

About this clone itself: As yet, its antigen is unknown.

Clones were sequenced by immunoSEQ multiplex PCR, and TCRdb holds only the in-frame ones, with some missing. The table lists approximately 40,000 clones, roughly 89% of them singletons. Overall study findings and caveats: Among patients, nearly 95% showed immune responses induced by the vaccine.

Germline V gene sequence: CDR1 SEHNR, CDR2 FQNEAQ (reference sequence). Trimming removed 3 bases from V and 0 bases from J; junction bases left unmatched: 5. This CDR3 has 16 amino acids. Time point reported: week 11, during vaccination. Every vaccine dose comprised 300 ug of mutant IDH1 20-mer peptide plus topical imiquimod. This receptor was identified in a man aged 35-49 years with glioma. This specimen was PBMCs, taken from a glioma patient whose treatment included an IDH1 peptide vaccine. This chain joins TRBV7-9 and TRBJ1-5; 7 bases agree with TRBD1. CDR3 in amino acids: CASSFSGQVSNQPQHF. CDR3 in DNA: TGTGCCAGCAGCTTTTCAGGACAGGTTAGCAATCAGCCCCAGCATTTT. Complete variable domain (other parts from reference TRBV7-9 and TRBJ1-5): DTGVSQNPRHKITKRGQNVTFRCDPISEHNRLYWYRQTLGQGPEFLTYFQNEAQLEKSRLLSDRFSAERPKGSFSTLEIQRTEQGDSAMYLCASSFSGQVSNQPQHFGDGTRLSIL.